These 15 T cell receptor beta chains share one sample of origin, sequenced in a study of T-cell memory formation after mild COVID-19. Each CDR3 protein gets one entry after TCRdb re-called the 5' RACE reads with MiXCR. This sample yields roughly 52,000 distinct CDR3 sequences, of which approximately 6.6% are seen a single time; roughly 1.5% belongs to the top ten. Sequencing was performed on PBMCs or a T cell subset sorted from them (not recorded which). These receptor sequences come from a man between 18 and 35 years old who had mild COVID-19 (a few samples of this study predate the infection). Cell type and time point are not known.

This clonotype was detected many times. The chain has TRBV2 and TRBJ2-1; D is unclear. The V end lost 5 bases, the J end lost 6 bases, and 11 bases lay between the germline ends. CDR1 is SNHLY and CDR2 is FYNNEI in the germline V gene. The CDR3 contains 13 residues. The CDR3 DNA reads TGTGCCAGCAGTCCCGAGCGCGGCAATGAGCAGTTCTTC. Residues: CASSPERGNEQFF.

This clonotype was seen a handful of times. The chain links TRBV28 to TRBJ1-1; D may be TRBD1 (6 bases). V was clipped by 8 bases and J by 10 bases, with 35 bases between them. Germline assignment: CDR1 MDHEN and CDR2 SYDVKM. The CDR3 is 18 residues long. In nucleotides, the CDR3 is TGTGCCAGCTTCCTTAAATTGAGGATACAGGGACGTAAATCGGGAGCTTTCTTT. It translates to CASFLKLRIQGRKSGAFF.

The sample holds many counts of this clonotype. The chain couples TRBV7-2 to TRBJ1-5; D is unclear. The CDR3 spans 13 residues. Trimming left V 8 bases short and J 6 bases short, with 14 bases between. CDR1 is SGHTA, CDR2 FQGNSA, per germline. Here the CDR3 reads CASSPGGGQPQHF. The CDR3 nucleotides are TGTGCCAGCTCACCCGGCGGCGGTCAGCCCCAGCATTTT.

The chain couples TRBV6-5 to TRBJ1-1; D perhaps matches TRBD1 (6 bases). The CDR3 runs 16 residues. Trimming left V 0 bases short and J 5 bases short, with 16 bases between. Germline V gene lookup returns CDR1 MNHEY and CDR2 SVGAGI. The DNA of the CDR3 is TGTGCCAGCAGTTACTCGTGGGCAGGGGCGAGGACTGAAGCTTTCTTT. Translating it yields CASSYSWAGARTEAFF.

This sequence joins TRBV4-3 and TRBJ1-1, with 7 bases lining up with TRBD1. CDR1 is LGHNA and CDR2 is YSLEER in the germline V gene. With 1 base clipped from V and 5 bases from J, the junction kept 4 bases outside the gene matches. This CDR3 is 14 amino acids long. The CDR3 sequence is CASSQGQGGTEAFF. Written as DNA, the CDR3 is TGCGCCAGCAGCCAAGGCCAGGGGGGGACTGAAGCTTTCTTT.

This clonotype was counted only a few times. The rearrangement joins TRBV7-6 to TRBJ2-3; 8 nucleotides match TRBD2. Per germline, CDR1 SGHVS and CDR2 FNYEAQ. After removal of 6 bases from V and 6 bases from J, the junction contained 11 bases not matched to a gene. This CDR3 is 15 amino acids long. The CDR3 bases are TGTGCCAGCAGTCCTACTAGCGGCGGCGGGGATACGCAGTATTTT. Amino acids: CASSPTSGGGDTQYF.

The table lists this clonotype with a few counts. The chain couples TRBV20-1 to TRBJ1-6, with D possibly TRBD1 on 5 matching bases. From germline, CDR1 is DFQATT and CDR2 SNEGSKA (reference sequence). The germline V and J ends were trimmed by 2 bases and 11 bases, with 10 bases remaining between them. The CDR3 totals 12 residues. In DNA form, the CDR3 reads TGCAGTGCTAGACCCGTGGGGGCACCCCTCCACTTT. Translated: CSARPVGAPLHF.

The chain recombines TRBV14 with TRBJ1-1; D is unresolved. Trimming cost V 1 base and J 9 bases, with 15 bases left between them. CDR3 length equals 14 residues. CDR1 is SGHDN, CDR2 FVKESK, per germline. CDR3 bases: TGTGCCAGCAGCCAAGGAGGTAGAAGCGCGAAAGCTTTCTTT. Its translation: CASSQGGRSAKAFF.

This clonotype turned up a few times. This CDR3 is CSVPGTSGGRETQYF. In DNA form, the CDR3 reads TGCAGTGTCCCCGGGACTAGCGGGGGACGGGAGACCCAGTACTTC. The chain is built from TRBV20-1 and TRBJ2-5, with 14 nucleotides matching TRBD2. The ends lost 7 bases at V and 5 bases at J; junction bases unmatched: 9. The length of the CDR3 is 15 residues. Germline V gene sequence: CDR1 DFQATT, CDR2 SNEGSKA (reference sequence).

The J gene is TRBJ2-3, the V gene TRBV7-2; either TRBD1 or TRBD2 may fit D (5 bases each). The CDR3 covers 13 residues. Germline CDR1 and CDR2: SGHTA and FQGNSA. The germline V and J ends were trimmed by 0 bases and 5 bases, with 6 bases remaining between them. The CDR3 sequence is CASSLAGEDTQYF. CDR3 sequence (DNA): TGTGCCAGCAGCTTAGCGGGGGAAGATACGCAGTATTTT. Filled out from reference TRBV7-2 and TRBJ2-3, the complete variable domain reads GAGVSQSPSNKVTEKGKDVELRCDPISGHTALYWYRQSLGQGLEFLIYFQGNSAPDKSGLPSDRFSAERTGGSVSTLTIQRTQQEDSAVYLCASSLAGEDTQYFGPGTRLTVL.

This clonotype was seen at least ten times. The chain carries TRBV12-3 or TRBV12-4 and TRBJ2-7; 7 bases align to TRBD1. The CDR3 runs to 12 residues. V lost 5 bases and J lost 6; bases outside the gene matches: 4. CDR3 DNA sequence: TGTGCCAGCAGTGCCGCAGGGGGCGAGCAGTACTTC. Amino acid sequence: CASSAAGGEQYF.

This clonotype was detected only a few times. At one of its ends the junction is not consistent with the germline gene, which may arise from a read error. The V call is TRBV5-1, the J call TRBJ1-1; tentatively, D is TRBD1 (6 bases). CDR3 length equals 13 residues. Germline-derived CDR1 and CDR2 are SGHRS and YFSETQ. Written as DNA, the CDR3 is TGCGCCAGCAGCCCCTCAGGGGACCTCGTTCGCAATTTT. Translating it yields CASSPSGDLVRNF.

This clonotype has more than one count but fewer than ten. The chain links TRBV5-1 to TRBJ2-3; 10 bases fit TRBD1. Germline CDR1 SGHRS, CDR2 YFSETQ. The CDR3 is 15 residues long. Germline trimming cut 4 bases from V and 3 bases from J; bases unmatched to any gene: 5. Here the CDR3 DNA reads TGCGCCAGCAGCCCCGACAGGGGGCTAACAGATACGCAGTATTTT. Its protein product is CASSPDRGLTDTQYF.

This clonotype was observed a handful of times. This chain joins TRBV5-6 and TRBJ1-1; D is undetermined. The CDR3 is made up of 14 amino acids. The V and J ends lost 4 bases and 7 bases respectively, with 17 bases between them. Germline CDR1 reads SGHDT; CDR2 reads YYEEEE. The CDR3 here is CASSHLMGDGEAFF. The CDR3 region has the DNA TGTGCCAGCAGCCACCTCATGGGAGACGGTGAAGCTTTCTTT.

In its sample, this clonotype was seen many times. The V and J genes are TRBV7-2 and TRBJ2-1; the match to TRBD2 covers 8 bases. Germline loops: CDR1 SGHTA, CDR2 FQGNSA. The CDR3 loop spans 13 amino acids. V shed 6 bases, J shed 10 bases, and the junction held 8 bases outside the gene matches. The CDR3 DNA sequence: TGTGCCAGCAGTTGGACTAGCTCGGGGGAGCAGTTCTTC. Protein sequence: CASSWTSSGEQFF.